This T cell receptor (beta chain) was sequenced during a study of CD8 T cell repertoires and HIV-1 epitope variants (dated by TCRdb to about 2020). Background for the entire study: In separate culture wells, T cells were stimulated with each of twenty-five peptides that represented autologous and known Gag and Nef epitope variants. A 1M T cell aliquot was kept as an uncultured baseline condition, separate from the roughly 80 T cell cultures. Cultures ran for around 10 days in IMDM with gentamicin, with half-media changes on days 3 and 7 adding IL-2, IL-7 and IL-15. A total of about 87 T cell cultures were run, with each culture condition done in triplicate except for one peptide, which was done in duplicate. A CMV, EBV and flu peptide pool, the Ebola AY9 epitope as negative control, and a no-peptide well were included as control conditions. T cells were enriched using the EasySep Human T Cell Enrichment Kit and were co-cultured with equal numbers of autologous T cell-negative cells serving as antigen-presenting cells. The epitopes tested were three Gag epitope families plus Nef HW9 and YT9.

For CDR1 and CDR2, the germline V gene lists LGHNT and FRNRAP. Including cysteine and phenylalanine, the CDR3 has 14 amino acids. The read is trimmed to its CDR3 DNA, 42 bases read in frame from base 1. V is trimmed back by 7 bases and J by 7 bases, and the junction contains 9 bases that no gene match accounts for. The EasySep Human CD8+ T Cell Enrichment Kit was used on day 10 to isolate CD8+ T cells from every culture. TCR beta CDR3 regions were sequenced at survey depth on the immunoSEQ platform. The QIAamp DNA micro kit was used to extract genomic DNA from every cultured and uncultured CD8+ T cell population. Processing in the source paper ran as follows. Any sample with under 5,000 productive reads was excluded, and this exclusion removed about 7% of the 75 cultures stimulated with HIV peptides. A MANAFEST web app trimmed sequences to CDR3 and removed nonproductive sequences, CDR3s under 5 amino acids, and those not starting C or ending F/W. To count as antigen-specific, a clonotype had to be expanded in at least 2 of 3 replicates compared with the no-peptide control at FDR 0.01, and only within one epitope family. A frequency at least fivefold higher than in wells stimulated with peptides from other epitope families was additionally required for specific clonotypes. TCRdb carries this immuneACCESS record with in-frame sequences only. Its versions omit some clonotypes, under half of them owing to an unresolved V gene in the studies checked, with the rest unexplained. For V, J and clone size, that table is used; D and trimming come from the DNA. The sample has over 90,000 clones on record, just under 75% of them singletons. Of the sample, approximately 24% is held by the ten largest clones.

On this clone: No cognate antigen has been identified for it. Base qualities are not at hand, and no much larger clone is one base apart.

Broad study findings and their caveats: About 10 antigen-specific TCR beta clonotypes were identified, of which about six appeared to be cross-reactive for autologous or known escape epitope variants. Four to six clonotypes recognized the Nef KF9 family and one the HW9 family, with no responses to the TAALDMSHF plasma variant. The assay identified only TCR beta chains and indicated proliferation in response to antigen, without indicating T cell function or cytokine profile.

This receptor was taken from a male donor with HIV. This chain joins TRBV12-5 to TRBJ2-1; a stretch of 8 junction bases matches TRBD2. Input material: uncultured baseline CD8+ T cells from peripheral blood mononuclear cells (PBMCs). The CDR3 reads CASARAGEVNEQFF. Here is the DNA: TGTGCTAGTGCCCGAGCGGGGGAGGTAAATGAGCAGTTCTTC.